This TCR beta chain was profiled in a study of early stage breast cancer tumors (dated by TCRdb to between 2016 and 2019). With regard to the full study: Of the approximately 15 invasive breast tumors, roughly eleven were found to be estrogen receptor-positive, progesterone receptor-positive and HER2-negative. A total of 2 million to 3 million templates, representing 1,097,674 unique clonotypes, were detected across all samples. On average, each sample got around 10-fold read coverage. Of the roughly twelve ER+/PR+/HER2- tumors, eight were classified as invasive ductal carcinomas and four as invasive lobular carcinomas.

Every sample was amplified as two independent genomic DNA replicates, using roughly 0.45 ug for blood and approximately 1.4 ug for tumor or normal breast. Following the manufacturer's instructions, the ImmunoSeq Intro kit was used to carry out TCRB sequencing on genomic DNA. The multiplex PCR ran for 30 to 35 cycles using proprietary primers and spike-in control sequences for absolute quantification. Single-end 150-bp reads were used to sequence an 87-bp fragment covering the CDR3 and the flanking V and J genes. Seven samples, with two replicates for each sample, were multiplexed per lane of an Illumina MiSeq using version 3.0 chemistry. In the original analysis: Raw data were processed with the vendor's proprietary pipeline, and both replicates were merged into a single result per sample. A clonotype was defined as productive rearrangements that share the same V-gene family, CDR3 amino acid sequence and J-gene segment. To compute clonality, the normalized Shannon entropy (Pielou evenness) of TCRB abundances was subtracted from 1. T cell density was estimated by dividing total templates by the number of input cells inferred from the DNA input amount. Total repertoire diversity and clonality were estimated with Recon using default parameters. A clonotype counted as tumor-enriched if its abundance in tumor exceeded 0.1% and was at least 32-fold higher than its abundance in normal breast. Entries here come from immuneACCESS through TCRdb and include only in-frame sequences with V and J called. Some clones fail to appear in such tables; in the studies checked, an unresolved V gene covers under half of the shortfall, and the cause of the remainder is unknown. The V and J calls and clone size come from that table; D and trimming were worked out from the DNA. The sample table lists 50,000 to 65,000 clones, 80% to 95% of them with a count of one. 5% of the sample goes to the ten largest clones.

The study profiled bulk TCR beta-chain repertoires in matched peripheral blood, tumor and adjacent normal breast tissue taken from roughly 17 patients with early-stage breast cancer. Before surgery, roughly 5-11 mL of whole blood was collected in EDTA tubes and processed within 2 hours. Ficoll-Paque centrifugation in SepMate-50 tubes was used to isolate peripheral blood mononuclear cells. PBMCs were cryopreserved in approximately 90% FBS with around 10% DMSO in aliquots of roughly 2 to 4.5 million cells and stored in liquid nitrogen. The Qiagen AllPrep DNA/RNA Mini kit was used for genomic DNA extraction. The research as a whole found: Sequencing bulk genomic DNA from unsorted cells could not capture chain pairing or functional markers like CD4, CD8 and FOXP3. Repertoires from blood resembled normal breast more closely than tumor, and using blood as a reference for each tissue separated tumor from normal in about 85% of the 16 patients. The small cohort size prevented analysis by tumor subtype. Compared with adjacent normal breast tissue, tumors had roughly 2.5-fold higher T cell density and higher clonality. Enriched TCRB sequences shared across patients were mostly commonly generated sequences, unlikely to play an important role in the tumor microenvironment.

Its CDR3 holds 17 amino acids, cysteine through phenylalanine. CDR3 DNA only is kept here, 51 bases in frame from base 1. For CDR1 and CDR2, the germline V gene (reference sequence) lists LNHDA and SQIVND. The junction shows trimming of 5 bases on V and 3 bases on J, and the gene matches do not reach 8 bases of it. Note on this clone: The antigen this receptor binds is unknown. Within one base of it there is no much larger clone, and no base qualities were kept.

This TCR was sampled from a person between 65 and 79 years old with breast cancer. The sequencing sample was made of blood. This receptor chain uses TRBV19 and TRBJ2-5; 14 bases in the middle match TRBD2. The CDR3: CASSGTGTSGRKETQYF. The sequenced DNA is TGTGCCAGTAGTGGGACGGGGACTAGCGGGAGAAAAGAGACCCAGTACTTC.